This paragraph reports one T cell receptor beta chain. This sample was included in a study of blood T cell repertoires in COVID-19. The wider study: The study drew acute and convalescent COVID-19 samples from the United States, Italy and Spain. Nucleic acid was either cDNA or gDNA, and it came from T cells, B-cell-depleted T cells, or PBMCs.

This table comes from immunoSEQ multiplex PCR, and its TCRdb copy is limited to in-frame clones, with some not included. Of roughly 300,000 clones in the sample, roughly 86% were seen once. The CDR3 length is 16 residues. V was cut by 0 bases and J by 3 bases, with 12 bases left in between. Germline CDR1 SGHRS, CDR2 YFSETQ. Clinical histories supplied by participants themselves formed the basis of cohort assignment. This sequence joins TRBV5-1 and TRBJ1-4; weak D call: TRBD1 (5 bases). Source material: PBMCs or T cells enriched from blood (not recorded which). This sequence was found in a woman younger than 45 who had recovered from COVID-19. The CDR3 here is CASSLATAGPNEKLFF. The CDR3 DNA sequence: TGCGCCAGCAGCTTGGCAACGGCAGGGCCTAATGAAAAACTGTTTTTT.